This T cell receptor beta chain was found in a study of blood T cell repertoires in COVID-19. Comments on this clone: Other nucleotide sequences from this sample produce the same CDR3.

Assay: immunoSEQ multiplex PCR; the TCRdb copy retains only in-frame clones and omits some. The top ten clones hold 3% to 3.5% of a sample with fewer than 200,000 clones, 84% of them seen once. This TCR came from a woman in her twenties or thirties who had been exposed to COVID-19. The sequencing input was PBMCs or T cells enriched from blood (not recorded which).

CDR3 loop: CASSPGGDQPQHF. In nucleotides, the CDR3 is TGTGCCAGCTCACCAGGGGGGGATCAGCCCCAGCATTTT. V is TRBV18 and J is TRBJ1-5; a weak D match, TRBD1 (5 bases). The V end lost 2 bases, the J end lost 5 bases, and 7 bases lay between the germline ends. The CDR3 is made up of 13 amino acids. Germline V gene data show CDR1 as KGHSH and CDR2 as LQKENI.